What follows is one T cell receptor (beta chain) and its context. The antigen is undetermined. This entry comes from a study of blood T cells in healthy people across ages. They isolated at least 6.5 million PBMCs from each sample. Study-level results: Roughly linearly, TCR beta diversity per million T cells fell as age increased. Reliance upon unsorted PBMCs precluded definitive naive versus antigen-experienced comparison.

Primers used in a second PCR of about 7 to 12 cycles were a sample-barcoded 5' primer and a J-beta primer mix. A template-switch adaptor with 12 random nucleotides tagged each cDNA molecule. In TCRdb, the 5' RACE reads were re-called with MiXCR into one record per CDR3 protein. Of roughly 800,000 distinct CDR3 sequences listed, 58% are singletons. The CDR3 covers 14 residues. Germline V gene data show CDR1 as SGHTA and CDR2 as FQGNSA. Trimming stripped 5 bases from V and 13 bases from J, with 18 bases between. This sequence originates from a man younger than 40 in good health. J is TRBJ1-6 and V is TRBV7-2; weak D call: TRBD1 (6 bases). Sequenced input: blood. The CDR3 region has the DNA TGTGCCAGCAGCGGCTCTTGGACAGATTATCCCCTCCACTTT. Translating gives CASSGSWTDYPLHF. Full variable domain (remainder filled in from reference TRBV7-2 and TRBJ1-6): GAGVSQSPSNKVTEKGKDVELRCDPISGHTALYWYRQSLGQGLEFLIYFQGNSAPDKSGLPSDRFSAERTGGSVSTLTIQRTQQEDSAVYLCASSGSWTDYPLHFGNGTRLTVT.